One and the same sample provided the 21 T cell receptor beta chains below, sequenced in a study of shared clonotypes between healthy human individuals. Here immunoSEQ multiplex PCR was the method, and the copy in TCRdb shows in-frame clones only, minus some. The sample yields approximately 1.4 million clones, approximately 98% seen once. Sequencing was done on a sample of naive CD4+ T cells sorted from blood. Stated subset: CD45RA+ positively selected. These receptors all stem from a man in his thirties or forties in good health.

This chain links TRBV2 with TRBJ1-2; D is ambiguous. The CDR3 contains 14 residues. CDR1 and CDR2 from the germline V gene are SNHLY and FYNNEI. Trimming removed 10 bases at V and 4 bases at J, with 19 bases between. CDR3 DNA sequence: TGTGCCAAGCAATCGGCAGGCGCGGCCTATGGCTACACCTTC. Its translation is CAKQSAGAAYGYTF.

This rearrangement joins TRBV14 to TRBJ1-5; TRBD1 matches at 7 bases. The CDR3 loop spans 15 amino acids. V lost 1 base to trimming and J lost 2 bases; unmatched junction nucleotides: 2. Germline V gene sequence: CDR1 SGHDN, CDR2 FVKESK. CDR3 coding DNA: TGTGCCAGCAGCCAAGGACAGGGCGGCAATCAGCCCCAGCATTTT. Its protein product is CASSQGQGGNQPQHF.

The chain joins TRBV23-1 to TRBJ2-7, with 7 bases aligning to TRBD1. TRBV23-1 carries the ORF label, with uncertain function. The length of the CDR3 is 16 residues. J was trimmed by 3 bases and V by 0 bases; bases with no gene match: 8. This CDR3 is CASSQSARGTNYEQYF. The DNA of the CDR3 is TGCGCCAGCAGTCAATCGGCCAGGGGGACGAACTACGAGCAGTACTTC.

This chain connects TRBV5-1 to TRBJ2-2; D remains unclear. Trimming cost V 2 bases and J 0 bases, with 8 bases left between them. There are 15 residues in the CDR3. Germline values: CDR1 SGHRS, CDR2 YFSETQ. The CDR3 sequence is CASSFRGANTGELFF. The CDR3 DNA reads TGCGCCAGCAGCTTTAGAGGAGCGAACACCGGGGAGCTGTTTTTT.

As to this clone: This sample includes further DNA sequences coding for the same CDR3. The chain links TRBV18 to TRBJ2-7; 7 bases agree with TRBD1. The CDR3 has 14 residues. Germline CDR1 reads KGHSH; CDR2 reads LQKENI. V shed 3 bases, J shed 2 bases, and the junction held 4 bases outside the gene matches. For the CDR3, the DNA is TGTGCCAGCTCACCTTTACAGGGGACCTACGAGCAGTACTTC. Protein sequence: CASSPLQGTYEQYF.

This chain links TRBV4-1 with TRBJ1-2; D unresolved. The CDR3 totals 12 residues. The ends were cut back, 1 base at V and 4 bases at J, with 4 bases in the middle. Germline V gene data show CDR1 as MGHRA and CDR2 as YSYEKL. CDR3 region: CASSQGTYGYTF. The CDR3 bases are TGCGCCAGCAGCCAAGGAACCTATGGCTACACCTTC.

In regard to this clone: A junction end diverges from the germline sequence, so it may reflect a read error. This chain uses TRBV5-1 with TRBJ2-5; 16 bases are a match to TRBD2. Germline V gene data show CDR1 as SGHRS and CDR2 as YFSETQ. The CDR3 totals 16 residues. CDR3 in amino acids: CASTLGTSGRVETQYF. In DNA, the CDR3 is TGCGCCAGCACCTTGGGGACTAGCGGGAGGGTAGAGACCCAGTACTTC.

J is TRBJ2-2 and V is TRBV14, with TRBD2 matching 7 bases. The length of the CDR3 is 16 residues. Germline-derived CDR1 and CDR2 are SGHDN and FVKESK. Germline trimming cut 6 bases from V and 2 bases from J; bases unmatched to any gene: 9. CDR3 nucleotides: TGTGCCAGCAGTAACGTCGGGAGGTTAAACACCGGGGAGCTGTTTTTT. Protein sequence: CASSNVGRLNTGELFF.

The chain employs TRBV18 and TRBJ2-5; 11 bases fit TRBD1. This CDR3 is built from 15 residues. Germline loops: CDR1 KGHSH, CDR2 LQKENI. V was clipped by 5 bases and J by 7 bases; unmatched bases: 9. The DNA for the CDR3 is TGTGCCAGCTCAACGCTGGACAGGGGGCCGGGGACCCAGTACTTC. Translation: CASSTLDRGPGTQYF.

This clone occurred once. CDR3 region: CSVGGGTETQYF. The CDR3 DNA is TGCAGCGTCGGTGGGGGTACAGAGACCCAGTACTTC. J is TRBJ2-5 and V is TRBV29-1; TRBD1 or TRBD2 may be the D gene (5 bases each). V gave up 6 bases and J gave up 4 bases, with 12 bases separating them. Germline V gives CDR1 SQVTM, CDR2 ANQGSEA. The CDR3 totals 12 residues.

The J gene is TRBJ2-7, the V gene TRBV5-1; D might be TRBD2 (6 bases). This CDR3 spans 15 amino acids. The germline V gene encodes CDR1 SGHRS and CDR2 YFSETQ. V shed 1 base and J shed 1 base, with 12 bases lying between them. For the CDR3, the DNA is TGCGCCAGCAGCTTGTTTACTAGCAGTTCCTACGAGCAGTACTTC. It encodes CASSLFTSSSYEQYF.

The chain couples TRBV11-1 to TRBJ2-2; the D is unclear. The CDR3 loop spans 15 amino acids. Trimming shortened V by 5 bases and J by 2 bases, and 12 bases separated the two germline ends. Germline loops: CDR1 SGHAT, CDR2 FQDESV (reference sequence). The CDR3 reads CASSPRHGNTGELFF. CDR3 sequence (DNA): TGTGCCAGCAGCCCACGCCACGGAAACACCGGGGAGCTGTTTTTT.

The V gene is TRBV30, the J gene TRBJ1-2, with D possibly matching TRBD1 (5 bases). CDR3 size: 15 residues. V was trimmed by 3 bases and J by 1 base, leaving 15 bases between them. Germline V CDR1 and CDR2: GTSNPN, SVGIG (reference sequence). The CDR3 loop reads CAWRSLMGRNYGYTF. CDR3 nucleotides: TGTGCCTGGAGGTCCCTCATGGGACGTAACTATGGCTACACCTTC. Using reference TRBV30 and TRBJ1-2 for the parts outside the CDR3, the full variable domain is SQTIHQWPATLVQPVGSPLSLECTVEGTSNPNLYWYRQAAGRGLQLLFYSVGIGQISSEVPQNLSASRPQDRQFILSSKKLLLSDSGFYLCAWRSLMGRNYGYTFGSGTRLTVV.

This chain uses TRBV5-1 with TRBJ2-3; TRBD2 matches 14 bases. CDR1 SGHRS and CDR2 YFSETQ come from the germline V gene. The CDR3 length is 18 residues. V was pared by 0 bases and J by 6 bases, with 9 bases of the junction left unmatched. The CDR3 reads CASSLVPGTSGSDDTQYF. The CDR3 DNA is TGCGCCAGCAGCTTGGTTCCGGGGACTAGCGGGAGTGATGATACGCAGTATTTT.

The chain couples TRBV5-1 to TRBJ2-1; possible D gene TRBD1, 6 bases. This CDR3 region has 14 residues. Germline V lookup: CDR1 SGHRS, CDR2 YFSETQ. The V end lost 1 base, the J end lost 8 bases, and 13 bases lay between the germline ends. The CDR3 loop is CASSLIQQGHEQFF. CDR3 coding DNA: TGCGCCAGCAGCTTGATTCAACAGGGTCATGAGCAGTTCTTC.

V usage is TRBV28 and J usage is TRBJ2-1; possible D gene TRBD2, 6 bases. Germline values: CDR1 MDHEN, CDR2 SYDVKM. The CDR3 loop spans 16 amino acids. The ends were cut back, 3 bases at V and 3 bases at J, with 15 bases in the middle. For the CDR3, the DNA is TGTGCCAGCAGTTTGTCGGCGGGGCCAGGCTACAATGAGCAGTTCTTC. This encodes CASSLSAGPGYNEQFF.

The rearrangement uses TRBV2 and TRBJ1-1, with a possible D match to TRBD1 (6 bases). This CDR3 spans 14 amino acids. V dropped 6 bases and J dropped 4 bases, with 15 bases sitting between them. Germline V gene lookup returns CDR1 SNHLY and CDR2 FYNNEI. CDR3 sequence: CASRVRGGSTEAFF. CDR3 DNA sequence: TGTGCCAGCAGAGTTAGGGGGGGGAGCACTGAAGCTTTCTTT.

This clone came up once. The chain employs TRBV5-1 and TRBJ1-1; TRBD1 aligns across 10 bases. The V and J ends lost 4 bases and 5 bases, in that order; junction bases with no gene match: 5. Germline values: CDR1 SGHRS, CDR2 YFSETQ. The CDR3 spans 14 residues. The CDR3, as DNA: TGCGCCAGCAGCCCCGGACAGGGGGATACTGAAGCTTTCTTT. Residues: CASSPGQGDTEAFF.

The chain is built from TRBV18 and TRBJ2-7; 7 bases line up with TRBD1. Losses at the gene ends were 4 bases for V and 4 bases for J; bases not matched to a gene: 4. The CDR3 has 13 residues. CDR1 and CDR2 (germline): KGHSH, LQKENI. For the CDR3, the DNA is TGTGCCAGCTCACTCGACAGGGATTACGAGCAGTACTTC. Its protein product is CASSLDRDYEQYF. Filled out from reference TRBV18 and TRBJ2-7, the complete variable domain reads NAGVMQNPRHLVRRRGQEARLRCSPMKGHSHVYWYRQLPEEGLKFMVYLQKENIIDESGMPKERFSAEFPKEGPSILRIQQVVRGDSAAYFCASSLDRDYEQYFGPGTRLTVT.

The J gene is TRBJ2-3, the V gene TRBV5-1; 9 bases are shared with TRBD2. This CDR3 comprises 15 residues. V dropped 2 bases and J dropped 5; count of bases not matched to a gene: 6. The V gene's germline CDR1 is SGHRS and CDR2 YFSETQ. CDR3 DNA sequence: TGCGCCAGCAGCTTATCATTAGCGGGAGTAGATACGCAGTATTTT. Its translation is CASSLSLAGVDTQYF.

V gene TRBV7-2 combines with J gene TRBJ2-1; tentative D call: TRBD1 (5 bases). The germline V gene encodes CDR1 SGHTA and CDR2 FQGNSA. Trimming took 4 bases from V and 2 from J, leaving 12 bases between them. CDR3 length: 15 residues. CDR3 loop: CASSWLGVAYNEQFF. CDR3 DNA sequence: TGTGCCAGCAGCTGGCTAGGGGTAGCCTACAATGAGCAGTTCTTC.